The 8 T cell receptor beta chains in this list originate from one sample, sequenced in a study of neurological immune-mediated disorders. TCRdb re-derived calls from the 5' RACE reads in MiXCR, one entry per CDR3 protein. Of about 48,000 distinct CDR3 sequences in the sample, 5.8% were seen once. Sequenced material: CD4+ T cells from blood. Source of these receptors: a woman younger than 30 with multiple sclerosis.

This clonotype was picked up many times. J is TRBJ2-3 and V is TRBV20-1; D may be TRBD2 (6 bases). CDR1 and CDR2 (germline): DFQATT, SNEGSKA (reference sequence). V lost 2 bases and J lost 4, with 13 bases in between. This CDR3 region has 14 residues. In nucleotides, the CDR3 is TGCAGTGCTAGATCTGCGGGGCGTGCAGATACGCAGTATTTT. Translated: CSARSAGRADTQYF.

This clonotype has just a few counts. The chain links TRBV4-3 to TRBJ2-3; a possible D gene is TRBD2 (5 bases). Trimming removed 0 bases from V and 10 bases from J, with 11 bases in between. The CDR3 is made up of 13 amino acids. CDR1 and CDR2 from the germline V gene are LGHNA and YSLEER. For the CDR3, the DNA is TGCGCCAGCAGCCAAGATCGAGGAGCGGCGCAGTATTTT. Translating it yields CASSQDRGAAQYF.

In its sample, this clonotype was seen many times. This chain connects TRBV20-1 to TRBJ2-1; perhaps TRBD2 as D (6 bases). Germline assignment: CDR1 DFQATT and CDR2 SNEGSKA (reference sequence). There are 14 residues in the CDR3. The V end lost 3 bases, the J end lost 8 bases, and 17 bases lay between the germline ends. Written as DNA, the CDR3 is TGCAGTGCTAGTCTGAGCGGGCGCCTCTATGAGCAGTTCTTC. It yields the protein CSASLSGRLYEQFF.

This clonotype was seen ten or more times. CDR3 DNA sequence: TGCGCCAGCAGCTTGGCCCAGCCTGCTTATGGCTACACCTTC. It translates to CASSLAQPAYGYTF. The chain is built from TRBV5-1 and TRBJ1-2; unclear D gene. Germline V gene lookup returns CDR1 SGHRS and CDR2 YFSETQ. V was shortened by 0 bases and J by 5 bases, with 11 bases between the two germline ends. The CDR3 is 14 amino acids.

This clonotype was observed at least ten times. This chain joins TRBV20-1 and TRBJ1-1; unclear D gene. Trimming left V 3 bases short and J 0 bases short, with 5 bases between. This CDR3 has 12 amino acids. Germline values: CDR1 DFQATT, CDR2 SNEGSKA (reference sequence). In DNA form, the CDR3 reads TGCAGTGCTAGGAGGATGAACACTGAAGCTTTCTTT. Its protein is CSARRMNTEAFF.

This clonotype has at least ten counts. This chain links TRBV7-2 with TRBJ2-3; a weak D match, TRBD2 (6 bases). The CDR3 contains 14 residues. V lost 3 bases and J 6 bases, leaving 13 bases between the germline ends. From germline, CDR1 is SGHTA and CDR2 FQGNSA. CDR3 coding DNA: TGTGCCAGCAGCTTCGCGGGAACAACTGATACGCAGTATTTT. Its protein is CASSFAGTTDTQYF.

At least ten counts were recorded for this clonotype. This sequence joins TRBV27 and TRBJ2-5; TRBD2 matches 15 bases. CDR1 MNHEY and CDR2 SMNVEV come from the germline V gene (reference sequence). This CDR3 spans 16 amino acids. Germline trimming cut 6 bases from V and 9 bases from J; bases unmatched to any gene: 11. Here the CDR3 reads CASSPQAGTSGRSQYF. The CDR3 coding sequence is TGTGCCAGCAGCCCACAGGCAGGGACTAGCGGGAGGTCCCAGTACTTC.

This clonotype was observed at least ten times. This chain connects TRBV18 to TRBJ2-3; TRBD1 might be the D (6 bases). CDR3 length equals 16 residues. In germline, CDR1 is KGHSH, CDR2 LQKENI. V was clipped by 1 base and J by 4 bases, with 15 bases between them. The DNA of the CDR3 is TGTGCCAGCTCACCACGAAGAGCAGGGGCCGCAGATACGCAGTATTTT. Amino acid sequence: CASSPRRAGAADTQYF. The entire variable domain, with the rest obtained from reference TRBV18 and TRBJ2-3, is as follows: NAGVMQNPRHLVRRRGQEARLRCSPMKGHSHVYWYRQLPEEGLKFMVYLQKENIIDESGMPKERFSAEFPKEGPSILRIQQVVRGDSAAYFCASSPRRAGAADTQYFGPGTRLTVL.